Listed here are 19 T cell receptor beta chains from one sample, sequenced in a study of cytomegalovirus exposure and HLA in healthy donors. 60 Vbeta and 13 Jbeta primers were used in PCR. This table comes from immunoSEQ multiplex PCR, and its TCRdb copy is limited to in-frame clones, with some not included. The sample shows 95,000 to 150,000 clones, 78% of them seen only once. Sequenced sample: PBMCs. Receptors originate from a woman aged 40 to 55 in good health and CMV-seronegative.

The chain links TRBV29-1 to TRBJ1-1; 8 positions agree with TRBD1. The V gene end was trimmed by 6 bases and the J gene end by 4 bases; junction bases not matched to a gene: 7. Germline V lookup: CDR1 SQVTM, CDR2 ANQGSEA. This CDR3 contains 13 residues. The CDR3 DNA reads TGCAGCGTAGGACAGGGCGGGGTCACTGAAGCTTTCTTT. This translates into CSVGQGGVTEAFF.

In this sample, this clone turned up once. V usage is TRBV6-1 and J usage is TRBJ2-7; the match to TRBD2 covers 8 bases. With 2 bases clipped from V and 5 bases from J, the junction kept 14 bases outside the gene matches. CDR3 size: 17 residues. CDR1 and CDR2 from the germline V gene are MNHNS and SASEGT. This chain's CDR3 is CASSENPGGRYLDEQYF. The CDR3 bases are TGTGCCAGCAGTGAAAATCCGGGCGGGAGGTACCTGGACGAGCAGTACTTC.

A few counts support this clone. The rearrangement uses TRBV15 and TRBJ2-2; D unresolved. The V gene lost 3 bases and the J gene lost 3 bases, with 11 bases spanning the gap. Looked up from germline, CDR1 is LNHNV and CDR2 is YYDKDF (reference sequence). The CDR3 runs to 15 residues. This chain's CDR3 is CATSSFAPDTGELFF. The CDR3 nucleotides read TGTGCCACCAGCAGCTTTGCTCCGGACACCGGGGAGCTGTTTTTT.

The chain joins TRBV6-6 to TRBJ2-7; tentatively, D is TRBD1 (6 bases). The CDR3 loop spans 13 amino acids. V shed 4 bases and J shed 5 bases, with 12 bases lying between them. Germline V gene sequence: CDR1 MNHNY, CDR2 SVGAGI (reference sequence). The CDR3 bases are TGTGCCAGCAGTTCTACAGGGATGGACGAGCAGTACTTC. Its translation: CASSSTGMDEQYF.

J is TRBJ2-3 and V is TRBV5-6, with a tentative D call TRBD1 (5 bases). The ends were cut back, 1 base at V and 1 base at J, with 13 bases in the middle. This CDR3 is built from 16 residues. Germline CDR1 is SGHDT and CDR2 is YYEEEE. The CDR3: CASSLRGRRGTDTQYF. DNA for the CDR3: TGTGCCAGCAGCTTGAGGGGAAGAAGGGGCACAGATACGCAGTATTTT.

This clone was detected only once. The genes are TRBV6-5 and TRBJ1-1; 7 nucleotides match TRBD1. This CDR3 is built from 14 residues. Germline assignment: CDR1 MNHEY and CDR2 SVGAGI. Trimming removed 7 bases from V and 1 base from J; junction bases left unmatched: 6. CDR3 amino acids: CASIRGTQNTEAFF. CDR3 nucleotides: TGTGCCAGCATCAGGGGGACACAGAACACTGAAGCTTTCTTT.

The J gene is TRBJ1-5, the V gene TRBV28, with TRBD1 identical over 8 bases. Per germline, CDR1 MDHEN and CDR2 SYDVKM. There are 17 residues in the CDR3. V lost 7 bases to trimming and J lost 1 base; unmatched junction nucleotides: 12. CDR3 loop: CASTQPGGSGSNQPQHF. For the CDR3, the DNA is TGTGCCAGCACCCAGCCAGGGGGCTCGGGGAGCAATCAGCCCCAGCATTTT.

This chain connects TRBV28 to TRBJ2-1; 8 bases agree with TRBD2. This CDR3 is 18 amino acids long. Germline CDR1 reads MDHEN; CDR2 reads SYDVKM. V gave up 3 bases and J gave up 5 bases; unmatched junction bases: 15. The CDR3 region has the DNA TGTGCCAGCAGTTTTTTCGGCCTGCCGGGACTAGTCGACAATGAGCAGTTCTTC. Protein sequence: CASSFFGLPGLVDNEQFF.

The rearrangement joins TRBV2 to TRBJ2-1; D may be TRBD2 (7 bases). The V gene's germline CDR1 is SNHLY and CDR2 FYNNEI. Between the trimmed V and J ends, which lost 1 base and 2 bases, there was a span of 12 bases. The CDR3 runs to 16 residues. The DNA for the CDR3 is TGTGCCAGCAGTGAAGTAGGGGGGGTACCCTACAATGAGCAGTTCTTC. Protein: CASSEVGGVPYNEQFF.

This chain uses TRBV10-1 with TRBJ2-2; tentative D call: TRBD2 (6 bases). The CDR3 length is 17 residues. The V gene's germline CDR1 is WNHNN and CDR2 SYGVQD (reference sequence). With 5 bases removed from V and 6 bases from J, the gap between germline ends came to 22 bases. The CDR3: CASSLRVRGLDAGELFF. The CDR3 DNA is TGCGCCAGCAGTTTACGCGTTCGGGGGTTAGACGCCGGGGAGCTGTTTTTT.

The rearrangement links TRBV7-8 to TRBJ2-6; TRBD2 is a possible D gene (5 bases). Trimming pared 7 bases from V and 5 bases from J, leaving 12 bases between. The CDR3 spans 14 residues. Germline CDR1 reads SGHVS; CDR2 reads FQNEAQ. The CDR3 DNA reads TGTGCCAGCACTGGGTGGGAGAGGGCCAACGTCCTGACTTTC. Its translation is CASTGWERANVLTF.

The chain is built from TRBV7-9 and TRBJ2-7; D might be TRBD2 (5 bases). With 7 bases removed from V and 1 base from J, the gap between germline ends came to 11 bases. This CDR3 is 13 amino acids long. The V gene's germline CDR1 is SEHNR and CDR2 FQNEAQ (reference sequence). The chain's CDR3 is CASIQSGSYEQYF. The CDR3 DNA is TGTGCCAGCATCCAAAGCGGTTCCTACGAGCAGTACTTC.

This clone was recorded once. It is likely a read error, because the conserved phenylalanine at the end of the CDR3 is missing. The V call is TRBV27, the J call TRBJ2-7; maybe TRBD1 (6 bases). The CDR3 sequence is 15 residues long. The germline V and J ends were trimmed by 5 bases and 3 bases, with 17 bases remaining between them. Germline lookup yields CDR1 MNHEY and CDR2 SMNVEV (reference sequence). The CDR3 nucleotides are TGTGCCAGCAGTCCGGTCACAGGGCTCAGCTACGAGCAGTACCTC. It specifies CASSPVTGLSYEQYL.

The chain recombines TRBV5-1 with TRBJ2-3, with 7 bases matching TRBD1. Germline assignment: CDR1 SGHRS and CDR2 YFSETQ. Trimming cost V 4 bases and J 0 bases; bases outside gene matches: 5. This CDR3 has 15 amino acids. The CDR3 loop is CASSPGTASTDTQYF. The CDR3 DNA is TGCGCCAGCAGCCCAGGGACAGCTAGCACAGATACGCAGTATTTT. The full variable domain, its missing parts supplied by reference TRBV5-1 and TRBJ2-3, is KAGVTQTPRYLIKTRGQQVTLSCSPISGHRSVSWYQQTPGQGLQFLFEYFSETQRNKGNFPGRFSGRQFSNSRSEMNVSTLELGDSALYLCASSPGTASTDTQYFGPGTRLTVL.

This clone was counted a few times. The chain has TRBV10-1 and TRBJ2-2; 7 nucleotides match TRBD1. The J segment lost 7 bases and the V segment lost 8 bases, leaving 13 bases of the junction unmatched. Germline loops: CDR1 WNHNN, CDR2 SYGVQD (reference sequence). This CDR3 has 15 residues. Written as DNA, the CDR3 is TGCGCCAGCGCACCCCAGGGGGTAGCAGGCGGGGAGCTGTTTTTT. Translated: CASAPQGVAGGELFF.

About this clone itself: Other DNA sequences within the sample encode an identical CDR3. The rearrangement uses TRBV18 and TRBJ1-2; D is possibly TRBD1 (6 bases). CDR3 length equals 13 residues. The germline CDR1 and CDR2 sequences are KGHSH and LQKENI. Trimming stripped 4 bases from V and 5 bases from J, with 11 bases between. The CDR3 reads CASSLDRIYGYTF. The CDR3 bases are TGTGCCAGCTCACTTGACAGGATATATGGCTACACCTTC.

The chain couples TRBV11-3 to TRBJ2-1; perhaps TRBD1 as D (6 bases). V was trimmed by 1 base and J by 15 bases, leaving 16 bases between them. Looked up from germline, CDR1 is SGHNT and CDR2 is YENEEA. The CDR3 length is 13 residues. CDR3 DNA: TGTGCCAGCAGCTTAGGGAGCCCCGACAGGCGGTTCTTC. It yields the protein CASSLGSPDRRFF. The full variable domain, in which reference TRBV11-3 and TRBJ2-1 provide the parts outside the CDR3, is EAGVVQSPRYKIIEKKQPVAFWCNPISGHNTLYWYLQNLGQGPELLIRYENEEAVDDSQLPKDRFSAERLKGVDSTLKIQPAELGDSAVYLCASSLGSPDRRFFGPGTRLTVL.

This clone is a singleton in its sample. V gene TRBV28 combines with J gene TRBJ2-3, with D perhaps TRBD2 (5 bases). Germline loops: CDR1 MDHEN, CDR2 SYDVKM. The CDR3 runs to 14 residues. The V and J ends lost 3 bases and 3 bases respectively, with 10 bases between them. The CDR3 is CASSLPPGTDTQYF. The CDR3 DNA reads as TGTGCCAGCAGTTTGCCTCCGGGGACAGATACGCAGTATTTT.

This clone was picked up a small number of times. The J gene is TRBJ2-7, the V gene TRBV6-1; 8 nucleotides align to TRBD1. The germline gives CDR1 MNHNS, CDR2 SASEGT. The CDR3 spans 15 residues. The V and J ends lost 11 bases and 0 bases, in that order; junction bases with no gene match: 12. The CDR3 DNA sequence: TGTGCCCGCCCGAGGCCAACAGGGGGCTCCTACGAGCAGTACTTC. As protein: CARPRPTGGSYEQYF.